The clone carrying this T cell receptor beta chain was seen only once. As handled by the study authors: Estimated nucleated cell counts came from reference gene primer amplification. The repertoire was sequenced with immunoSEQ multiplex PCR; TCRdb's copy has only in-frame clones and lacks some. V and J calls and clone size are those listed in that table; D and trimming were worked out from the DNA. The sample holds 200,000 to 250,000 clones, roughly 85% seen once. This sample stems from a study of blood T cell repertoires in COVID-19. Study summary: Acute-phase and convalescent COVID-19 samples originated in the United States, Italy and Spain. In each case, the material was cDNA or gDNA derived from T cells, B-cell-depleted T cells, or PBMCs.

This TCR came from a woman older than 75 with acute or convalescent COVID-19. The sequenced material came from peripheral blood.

CDR3 DNA: TGTGCCAGCAGTAAGGACGGGAGCTCTGGAAACACCATATATTTT. The encoded protein is CASSKDGSSGNTIYF. The rearrangement uses TRBV6-5 and TRBJ1-3; no clear D gene. CDR1 is MNHEY, CDR2 SVGAGI, per germline. Trimming pared 5 bases from V and 0 bases from J, leaving 11 bases between. The CDR3 contains 15 residues.